This note documents a single T cell receptor beta chain sequence. These data originate in a study of blood T cell repertoires in COVID-19. Study-level background: The origin of the acute and convalescent COVID-19 samples was the United States, Italy and Spain. T cells, B-cell-depleted T cells, or PBMCs supplied cDNA or gDNA.

In the original processing: Reference gene primer amplification gave nucleated cell count estimates. Here immunoSEQ multiplex PCR was the method, and the copy in TCRdb shows in-frame clones only, minus some. V, J and clone size are taken as reported in that table, and D and trimming were inferred from the DNA itself. The repertoire holds about 300,000 clones, with approximately 86% as singletons. This receptor was identified in a man aged 18 to 30 with active or convalescent COVID-19. The sample taken for sequencing was peripheral blood.

The CDR3 region is CASRDRGEQFF. The CDR3 DNA reads as TGTGCCAGCAGGGACAGGGGTGAGCAGTTCTTC. This sequence joins TRBV12-3 or TRBV12-4 and TRBJ2-1, with 9 bases fitting TRBD1. J was trimmed by 9 bases and V by 6 bases; bases with no gene match: 0. This CDR3 has 11 amino acids.